These 5 T cell receptor beta chains were all obtained from the same sample, sequenced in a study of T cells after yellow fever vaccination. Via MiXCR, TCRdb re-called the 5' RACE reads, giving one row per CDR3 protein. Seen here are about 170,000 distinct CDR3 sequences, around 10% observed once, and the top ten hold 36%. The source was CD8+ T cells sorted from PBMCs, collected 15 days after the yellow fever booster vaccination. Every receptor here comes from a man aged 18 to 35 who received the YFV17D yellow fever vaccine.

The gene calls are TRBV4-1 and TRBJ2-1, with 9 bases that match TRBD2. With 4 bases clipped from V and 8 bases from J, the junction kept 12 bases outside the gene matches. The CDR3 spans 16 residues. CDR1 and CDR2 (germline): MGHRA, YSYEKL. The CDR3, as DNA: TGCGCCAGCAGCCTGACAGCGGGGGGTCCCCGGTATGAGCAGTTCTTC. Protein product: CASSLTAGGPRYEQFF.

This chain joins TRBV5-1 and TRBJ2-7; D not resolved. The CDR3 consists of 14 residues. Germline loops: CDR1 SGHRS, CDR2 YFSETQ. V lost 2 bases, J lost 1 base, and 10 bases lay in between. CDR3 protein: CASSLVVESYEQYF. Written as DNA, the CDR3 is TGCGCCAGCAGCTTAGTTGTTGAGTCCTACGAGCAGTACTTC.

This clonotype was observed a few times. The chain couples TRBV5-1 to TRBJ1-2; tentatively, D is TRBD1 (6 bases). The CDR3 totals 13 residues. V was clipped by 0 bases and J by 3 bases, with 6 bases between them. Germline CDR1 and CDR2: SGHRS and YFSETQ. In DNA form, the CDR3 reads TGCGCCAGCAGCTTGGGGACAGACTATGGCTACACCTTC. It encodes CASSLGTDYGYTF.

In this sample, this clonotype turned up a few times. An end of the junction does not agree with germline; a read error may underlie this. V and J are TRBV6-5 and TRBJ2-7; TRBD2 agrees at 16 bases. The CDR3 contains 15 residues. Germline V gives CDR1 MNHEY, CDR2 SVGAGI. CDR3 loop: CASSSSPGLAGGRNF. CDR3 in DNA: TGTGCCAGCAGTTCTTCCCCGGGACTAGCGGGGGGGCGGAACTTC.

V usage is TRBV12-3 or TRBV12-4 and J usage is TRBJ2-3; D possibly corresponds to TRBD2 (5 bases). Trimming took 6 bases from V and 2 from J, leaving 9 bases between them. The CDR3 runs to 13 residues. CDR3 DNA: TGTGCCAGCAGGGACTTTATCACAGATACGCAGTATTTT. This encodes CASRDFITDTQYF.